This T cell receptor beta chain was captured in a study of blood T cell repertoires in COVID-19. Across the whole study: The United States, Italy and Spain provided the acute and convalescent COVID-19 samples. PBMCs, B-cell-depleted T cells, or T cells were the source of the cDNA or gDNA that made up the material.

Trimming took off 6 bases at V and 3 bases at J, with 8 bases between the two ends. The CDR3 extends over 13 amino acids. Authors' methods: Amplification with reference gene primers provided the estimates of nucleated cell counts. Generated by immunoSEQ multiplex PCR, the TCRdb table keeps only in-frame clones and is missing some. That table furnishes V, J and clone size, whereas the DNA furnished D and trimming. The sample holds some 170,000 clones, roughly 84% seen once. The material sequenced was PBMCs or T cells enriched from blood (not recorded which). The source is a human donor with acute COVID-19. The donor label of this sample is uncertain. The chain uses TRBV12-3 or TRBV12-4 and TRBJ1-4; D is ambiguous. The CDR3 spells CASRIPANEKLFF. The CDR3 DNA reads as TGTGCCAGCAGGATACCGGCTAATGAAAAACTGTTTTTT.